This TCR beta chain was obtained from a study of OX40 agonist ivuxolimab in advanced cancers. Study overall: Partial responses were achieved by three patients, of whom one had hepatocellular carcinoma and two had cutaneous melanoma.

Using immunoSEQ multiplex PCR, the repertoire was profiled, and TCRdb retains in-frame clones only, with some absent. The sample contains roughly 110,000 clones, approximately 90% of which appear only once. Details on this clone: Its specificity is not known.

Notes on the study in general: CD4+ and CD8+ blood T cells expanded clonally by week 6 at 0.1 to 3.0 mg/kg. The antigens recognized by the expanded peripheral T cells, that is their antigen specificity, were not determined.

V lost 8 bases to trimming and J lost 2 bases; unmatched junction nucleotides: 14. Germline values: CDR1 MDHEN, CDR2 SYDVKM. There are 16 residues in the CDR3. The source material was CD4+ or CD8+ T cells sorted from blood, sampled in a trial of the OX40 agonist ivuxolimab. This chain links TRBV28 with TRBJ1-2; the match to TRBD1 covers 7 bases. The clonotype originates from an adult with an advanced solid tumor such as melanoma, head and neck, liver or kidney cancer. CDR3 in amino acids: CASSIARGGLNYGYTF. CDR3 nucleotide sequence: TGTGCCAGCTCTATCGCCAGGGGGGGTTTAAACTATGGCTACACCTTC.